A selection of T cell receptor beta chains follows, all from one sample in a study of OX40 agonist ivuxolimab in advanced cancers. Sequencing was performed with immunoSEQ multiplex PCR; in TCRdb, only in-frame clones are kept and a portion is missing. The table has 25,000 or so clones, roughly 73% seen once; the top ten hold 18%. The sequencing here drew on CD4+ or CD8+ T cells sorted from blood, taken in a trial of the OX40 agonist ivuxolimab. Receptors originate from an adult with an advanced solid tumor such as melanoma, head and neck, liver or kidney cancer. The CDR3 runs from the conserved cysteine through the conserved F or W. A D gene is named only where the DNA matches it firmly. Expanded clones are given a class, and other clones once, few, many or no size at all.

NA	TRBV7-8	many	TRBJ2-2	CASSPTRGGRTGELFF	TGTGCCAGCAGCCCAACGAGAGGGGGAAGGACCGGGGAGCTGTTTTTT
TRBD1	TRBV28	NA	TRBJ1-1	CASSFPMTGTGETFF	TGTGCCAGCAGTTTTCCAATGACAGGGACCGGAGAAACTTTCTTT
TRBD1	TRBV5-6	NA	TRBJ2-7	CASSAGQGAYEQYF	TGTGCCAGCAGCGCGGGACAGGGGGCGTACGAGCAGTACTTC
NA	TRBV19	NA	TRBJ1-2	CASSIGLVGYTF	TGTGCCAGTAGTATCGGGCTGGTTGGCTACACCTTC
NA	TRBV7-3	NA	TRBJ2-1	CASSPPREEQFF	TGTGCCAGCAGCCCCCCGCGAGAGGAGCAGTTCTTC
NA	TRBV28	NA	TRBJ1-2	CASSSPIEIGDSGYTF	TGTGCCAGCAGTTCCCCGATAGAAATAGGCGATTCGGGCTACACCTTC
NA	TRBV7-9	medium-sized	TRBJ1-1	CASSPAASNEAFF	TGTGCCAGCAGCCCCGCGGCAAGCAATGAAGCTTTCTTT
TRBD1	TRBV6-4	NA	TRBJ1-6	CASSSDRGLSPLHF	TGTGCCAGCAGCTCGGACAGGGGGCTTTCACCCCTCCACTTT
TRBD1	TRBV30	NA	TRBJ1-1	CARDRVGYPEAFF	TGTGCCCGAGACAGGGTGGGGTACCCCGAAGCTTTCTTT
TRBD1	TRBV28	NA	TRBJ2-3	CASSPLTGASTDTQYF	TGTGCCAGCAGTCCGCTGACAGGGGCTAGCACAGATACGCAGTATTTT
TRBD2	TRBV9	NA	TRBJ2-1	CASSETTSGGNEQFF	TGTGCCAGCAGCGAGACGACTAGCGGGGGTAATGAGCAGTTCTTC
NA	TRBV11-3	few	TRBJ2-7	CASSFGTYEQYF	TGTGCCAGCAGCTTCGGGACCTACGAGCAGTACTTC
NA	TRBV19	NA	TRBJ1-5	CASITTGNSNQPQHF	TGTGCCAGTATCACGACGGGGAATAGCAATCAGCCCCAGCATTTT
NA	TRBV6-5	NA	TRBJ1-6	CASSYGAGTYNSPLHF	TGTGCCAGCAGTTACGGGGCAGGAACATATAATTCACCCCTCCACTTT
TRBD1	TRBV6-5	NA	TRBJ1-1	CASTAGGTEAFF	TGTGCCAGCACCGCAGGGGGGACTGAAGCTTTCTTT
NA	TRBV7-9	NA	TRBJ1-1	CASTPGGTSGAFF	TGTGCCAGCACCCCGGGAGGTACCTCCGGGGCTTTCTTT
NA	TRBV11-2	NA	TRBJ2-7	CASSLGARSYEQYF	TGTGCCAGCAGCTTAGGGGCGAGGTCCTACGAGCAGTACTTC
TRBD2	TRBV9	NA	TRBJ2-1	CASSAGLAGGLDEQFF	TGTGCCAGCAGCGCGGGTTTAGCGGGGGGGCTCGATGAGCAGTTCTTC
TRBD1	TRBV7-9	NA	TRBJ1-4	CASSSSDRGNEKLFF	TGTGCCAGCAGCTCTTCGGACAGGGGGAATGAAAAACTGTTTTTT
NA	TRBV9	NA	TRBJ2-5	CASSVQGGRQETQYF	TGTGCCAGCAGCGTCCAGGGCGGGCGGCAAGAGACCCAGTACTTC
NA	TRBV6-4	NA	TRBJ2-1	CASSDSRGNNEQFF	TGTGCCAGCAGTGACTCTCGGGGGAACAATGAGCAGTTCTTC
TRBD1	TRBV4-2	once	TRBJ1-5	CASRRQGVGQPQHF	TGTGCCAGCAGACGACAGGGGGTGGGTCAGCCCCAGCATTTT
NA	TRBV19	few	TRBJ2-1	CASAPTSYNEQFF	TGTGCCAGTGCTCCAACTTCCTACAATGAGCAGTTCTTC
NA	TRBV27	NA	TRBJ1-5	CASRAQGFGDFNQPQHF	TGTGCCAGCAGAGCACAGGGATTTGGGGATTTTAATCAGCCCCAGCATTTT
NA	TRBV9	few	TRBJ2-7	CASSVGTTPYEQYF	TGTGCCAGCAGCGTCGGGACAACACCCTACGAGCAGTACTTC
NA	TRBV28	NA	TRBJ2-3	CASSLPLDLSSTDTQYF	TGTGCCAGCAGTTTACCCCTGGACCTGAGTTCGACAGATACGCAGTATTTT
NA	TRBV7-3	once	TRBJ1-5	CASSLNDQPQHF	TGTGCCAGCAGCTTGAACGATCAGCCCCAGCATTTT
TRBD2	TRBV6-4	few	TRBJ2-3	CASSETSGGTDTQYF	TGTGCCAGCAGTGAGACTAGCGGGGGCACAGATACGCAGTATTTT
NA	TRBV28	NA	TRBJ2-3	CASTLRGGTDTQYF	TGTGCCAGCACCCTAAGAGGGGGAACAGATACGCAGTATTTT
NA	TRBV28	NA	TRBJ1-2	CASSPPGASDGYTF	TGTGCCAGCAGCCCCCCCGGGGCTTCTGATGGCTACACCTTC
NA	TRBV9	NA	TRBJ2-7	CASSVGGAGSYEQYF	TGTGCCAGCAGCGTAGGGGGCGCGGGCTCCTACGAGCAGTACTTC
TRBD1	TRBV7-9	NA	TRBJ2-7	CASSDRVGEQYF	TGTGCCAGCAGCGACAGGGTAGGAGAGCAGTACTTC
NA	TRBV11-2	NA	TRBJ1-4	CASELFPYRATNEKLFF	TGTGCCAGCGAATTATTCCCTTACAGGGCAACTAATGAAAAACTGTTTTTT
TRBD1	TRBV11-2	once	TRBJ1-1	CASSLVIGDSLNTEAFF	TGTGCCAGCAGCTTAGTTATTGGGGACAGCTTGAACACTGAAGCTTTCTTT
TRBD2	TRBV7-9	NA	TRBJ2-3	CASRASGATDTQYF	TGTGCCAGCAGGGCTAGCGGAGCTACAGATACGCAGTATTTT
NA	TRBV19	NA	TRBJ2-3	CASSMLAGDTQYF	TGTGCCAGTAGTATGCTAGCCGGGGATACGCAGTATTTT
NA	TRBV21-1	medium-sized	TRBJ2-5	CASSTDLPTQGTQYF	TGTGCCAGCAGCACGGACCTTCCAACCCAGGGGACCCAGTACTTC
NA	TRBV13	NA	TRBJ2-5	CASSLLETREETQYF	TGTGCCAGCAGCCTTCTTGAGACTAGGGAAGAGACCCAGTACTTC
TRBD1	TRBV29-1	NA	TRBJ2-7	CSVEGTGVYGEQYF	TGCAGCGTTGAAGGGACAGGGGTTTATGGCGAGCAGTACTTC
TRBD2	TRBV19	once	TRBJ2-7	CASSTSGGAYEQYF	TGTGCCAGTAGTACTAGCGGGGGGGCCTACGAGCAGTACTTC